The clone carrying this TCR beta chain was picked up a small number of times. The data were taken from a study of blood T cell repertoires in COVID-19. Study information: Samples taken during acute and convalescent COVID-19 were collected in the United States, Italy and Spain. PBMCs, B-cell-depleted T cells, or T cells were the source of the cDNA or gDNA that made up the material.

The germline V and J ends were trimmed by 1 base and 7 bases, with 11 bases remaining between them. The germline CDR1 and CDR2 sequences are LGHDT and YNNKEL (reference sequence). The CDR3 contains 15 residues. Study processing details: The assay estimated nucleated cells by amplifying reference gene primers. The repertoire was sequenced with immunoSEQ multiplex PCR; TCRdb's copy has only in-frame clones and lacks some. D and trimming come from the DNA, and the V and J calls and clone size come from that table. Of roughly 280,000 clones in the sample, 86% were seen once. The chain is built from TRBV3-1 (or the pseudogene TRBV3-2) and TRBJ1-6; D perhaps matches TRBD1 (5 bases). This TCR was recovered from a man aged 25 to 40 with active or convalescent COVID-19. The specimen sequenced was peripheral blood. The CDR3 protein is CASSQGRGLNSPLHF. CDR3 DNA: TGTGCCAGCAGCCAAGGGAGGGGCTTGAATTCACCCCTCCACTTT.